This TCR beta chain was identified during a study of post-analysis software for immune sequencing data. The TCR beta cDNA libraries carried unique molecular identifiers. T cells, about 0.85 to 11 million of them, yielded some 510,000 cDNA molecules. MiXCR was run by TCRdb on the PCR reads, yielding one entry per CDR3 protein. The repertoire consists of 350,000 to 450,000 distinct CDR3 sequences, with 30% to 45% occurring once and the leading ten covering around an eighth. Of note for this clonotype: As yet, its antigen is unknown.

V was cut by 3 bases and J by 5 bases, with 13 bases left in between. Per the germline V gene, CDR1 is SEHNR and CDR2 is FQNEAQ (reference sequence). This CDR3 is built from 14 residues. Overall study results and limits: By F measure, samples from a shared preparation batch strongly co-clustered. There were four or five TRBV segments more frequent in patients than controls, and TRBV5-6, TRBV5-1 and TRBV20-1 were among them.

The sequencing sample was made of blood. The chain recombines TRBV7-9 with TRBJ1-2; D perhaps matches TRBD1 (5 bases). The TCR sequence derives from a girl aged 5-17 years with multiple sclerosis. This chain's CDR3 is CASSFPRASYGYTF. The CDR3 DNA reads TGTGCCAGCAGCTTTCCCAGGGCATCATATGGCTACACCTTC.